The 13 T cell receptor beta chains below all came from one sample that was sequenced in a study of blood T cell repertoires in COVID-19. Measured with immunoSEQ multiplex PCR; TCRdb has only the in-frame clones, and not every one. The data hold 150,000 or so clones, with 90% observed a single time. Sequencing was performed on peripheral blood. All receptors come from a man aged 45-65 years with acute or convalescent COVID-19.

V gene TRBV4-3 combines with J gene TRBJ2-6, with D tentatively TRBD1 (5 bases). Germline V gene sequence: CDR1 LGHNA, CDR2 YSLEER. The CDR3 covers 17 residues. Trimming took off 1 base at V and 1 base at J, with 11 bases between the two ends. The CDR3, as DNA: TGCGCCAGCAGCCAAGGGCAGGGTGGATCTGGGGCCAACGTCCTGACTTTC. Translated, it gives CASSQGQGGSGANVLTF.

The J gene is TRBJ2-1, the V gene TRBV29-1; a possible D gene is TRBD2 (6 bases). With 7 bases removed from V and 0 bases from J, the gap between germline ends came to 16 bases. The CDR3 is made up of 15 amino acids. Germline assignment: CDR1 SQVTM and CDR2 ANQGSEA. The DNA for the CDR3 is TGCAGCGGAGCCGGGACTTCGAGCTCCTACAATGAGCAGTTCTTC. This encodes CSGAGTSSSYNEQFF.

V gene TRBV18 combines with J gene TRBJ2-1, with 9 nucleotides matching TRBD1. The CDR3 spans 15 residues. The V segment lost 5 bases and the J segment 4 bases; nucleotides outside the gene matches: 6. The V gene's germline CDR1 is KGHSH and CDR2 LQKENI. CDR3 sequence: CASSSDRGRYNEQFF. DNA for the CDR3: TGTGCCAGCTCATCGGACAGGGGCAGATACAATGAGCAGTTCTTC.

This clone was picked up one time. The chain employs TRBV19 and TRBJ1-5; TRBD1 matches at 7 bases. The CDR3 has 13 amino acids. CDR1 is LNHDA and CDR2 is SQIVND in the germline V gene (reference sequence). V was clipped by 9 bases and J by 7 bases; unmatched bases: 9. CDR3 sequence reads: CASHRGPEQPQHF. The CDR3 coding sequence is TGTGCCAGCCACAGGGGTCCGGAACAGCCCCAGCATTTT.

The CDR3 region has the DNA TGTGCCAGCAGTTGGTCGGGGTACACAGATACGCAGTATTTT. Translation gives CASSWSGYTDTQYF. This chain joins TRBV27 and TRBJ2-3; D is perhaps TRBD2 (5 bases). Germline V gene data show CDR1 as MNHEY and CDR2 as SMNVEV (reference sequence). The CDR3 has 14 amino acids. The ends were cut back, 4 bases at V and 2 bases at J, with 10 bases in the middle.

Only one count was recorded for this clone. The CDR3 here is CASSPGSTGVNTEAFF. The CDR3 nucleotides are TGCGCCAGCAGCCCGGGATCGACAGGGGTGAACACTGAAGCTTTCTTT. The chain is built from TRBV5-1 and TRBJ1-1; 8 positions agree with TRBD1. The V gene's germline CDR1 is SGHRS and CDR2 YFSETQ. The CDR3 is 16 residues long. J gave up 0 bases and V 4 bases, and 8 bases lay outside the gene matches.

The genes are TRBV15 and TRBJ1-4; D is unclear. Germline CDR1 reads LNHNV; CDR2 reads YYDKDF (reference sequence). The V gene lost 1 base and the J gene lost 7 bases, with 13 bases spanning the gap. The CDR3 contains 15 residues. The CDR3 reads CATSRVRGRAEKLFF. CDR3 DNA: TGTGCCACCAGCAGAGTTCGGGGAAGGGCTGAAAAACTGTTTTTT.

V is TRBV7-9 and J is TRBJ1-4, with D unclear. V lost 5 bases and J 0 bases, leaving 10 bases between the germline ends. The CDR3 covers 15 residues. Germline assignment: CDR1 SEHNR and CDR2 FQNEAQ (reference sequence). CDR3 bases: TGTGCCAGCAGCACGGTAACGACAACTAATGAAAAACTGTTTTTT. The encoded protein is CASSTVTTTNEKLFF. Using reference TRBV7-9 and TRBJ1-4 for the parts outside the CDR3, the full variable domain is DTGVSQNPRHKITKRGQNVTFRCDPISEHNRLYWYRQTLGQGPEFLTYFQNEAQLEKSRLLSDRFSAERPKGSFSTLEIQRTEQGDSAMYLCASSTVTTTNEKLFFGSGTQLSVL.

The genes are TRBV11-2 and TRBJ2-1; possible D gene TRBD2, 5 bases. V was cut by 3 bases and J by 3 bases, with 15 bases left in between. The CDR3 spans 16 residues. Germline-derived CDR1 and CDR2 are SGHAT and FQNNGV. The CDR3 is CASSFSIAGLYNEQFF. The CDR3 region has the DNA TGTGCCAGCAGCTTTTCGATCGCGGGCCTCTACAATGAGCAGTTCTTC.

The chain combines TRBV19 with TRBJ1-1; 9 positions match TRBD1. The germline gives CDR1 LNHDA, CDR2 SQIVND (reference sequence). The CDR3 loop spans 16 amino acids. The V and J ends lost 1 base and 3 bases, in that order; junction bases with no gene match: 6. CDR3 loop: CASSIVRDRVYTEAFF. CDR3 DNA: TGTGCCAGTAGTATAGTTCGGGACAGGGTTTACACTGAAGCTTTCTTT.

The CDR3 nucleotides are TGCGCCAGCAGCCAGACCGTCGTTGGCAGGGGATGGGATGGCTACACCTTC. Protein product: CASSQTVVGRGWDGYTF. The J gene is TRBJ1-2, the V gene TRBV5-1; TRBD1 is a possible D gene (6 bases). In germline, CDR1 is SGHRS, CDR2 YFSETQ. The CDR3 contains 17 residues. The V end lost 4 bases, the J end lost 6 bases, and 25 bases lay between the germline ends.

CDR3 coding DNA: TGTGCCAGCAGTTACTCCCGTGGCTCGACTGATTCACCCCTCCACTTT. Encoded protein: CASSYSRGSTDSPLHF. The chain is built from TRBV6-2 or TRBV6-3 and TRBJ1-6, with D uncertain. The ends were cut back, 0 bases at V and 8 bases at J, with 14 bases in the middle. Germline CDR1 MNHEY, CDR2 SVGEGT. The length of the CDR3 is 16 residues.

There are a few counts of this clone. This chain uses TRBV5-6 with TRBJ1-3; 7 nucleotides match TRBD1. The CDR3 consists of 15 residues. Trimming removed 4 bases from V and 2 bases from J; junction bases left unmatched: 6. CDR1 and CDR2 from the germline V gene are SGHDT and YYEEEE. In nucleotides, the CDR3 is TGTGCCAGCAGCACCGCTGACAGGGCTGGAAACACCATATATTTT. Protein sequence: CASSTADRAGNTIYF.